This T cell receptor (beta chain) comes out of a study of OX40 agonist ivuxolimab in advanced cancers. Method: immunoSEQ multiplex PCR; TCRdb's copy keeps in-frame clones and lacks some. Among 50,000 to 65,000 clones listed, 86% were seen once. The clonotype comes from an adult with an advanced solid tumor such as melanoma, head and neck, liver or kidney cancer. The sequences come from CD4+ or CD8+ T cells sorted from blood, collected in a trial of the OX40 agonist ivuxolimab.

The CDR3 DNA reads TGTGCCAGCAGTCTACCGCCGGGACAGGGTATGGAGACCCAGTACTTC. Translating gives CASSLPPGQGMETQYF. The chain employs TRBV28 and TRBJ2-5, with 9 nucleotides matching TRBD1. CDR3 length equals 16 residues. After removal of 5 bases from V and 5 bases from J, the junction contained 12 bases not matched to a gene. Germline CDR1 MDHEN, CDR2 SYDVKM.